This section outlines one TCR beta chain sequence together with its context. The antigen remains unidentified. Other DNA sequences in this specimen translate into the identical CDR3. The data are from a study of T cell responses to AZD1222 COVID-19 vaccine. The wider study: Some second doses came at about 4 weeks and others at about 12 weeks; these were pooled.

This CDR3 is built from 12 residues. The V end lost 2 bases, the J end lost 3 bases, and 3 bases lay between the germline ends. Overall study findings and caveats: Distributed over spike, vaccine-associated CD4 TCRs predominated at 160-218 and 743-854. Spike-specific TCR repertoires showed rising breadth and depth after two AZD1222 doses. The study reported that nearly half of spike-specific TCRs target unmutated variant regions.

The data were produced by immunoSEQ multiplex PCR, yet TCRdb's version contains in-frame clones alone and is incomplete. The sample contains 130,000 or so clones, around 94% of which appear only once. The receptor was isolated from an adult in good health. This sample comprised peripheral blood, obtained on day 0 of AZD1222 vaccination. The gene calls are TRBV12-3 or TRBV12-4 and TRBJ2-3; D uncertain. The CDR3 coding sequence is TGTGCCAGCAGTTTAAGGACAGATACGCAGTATTTT. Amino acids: CASSLRTDTQYF.